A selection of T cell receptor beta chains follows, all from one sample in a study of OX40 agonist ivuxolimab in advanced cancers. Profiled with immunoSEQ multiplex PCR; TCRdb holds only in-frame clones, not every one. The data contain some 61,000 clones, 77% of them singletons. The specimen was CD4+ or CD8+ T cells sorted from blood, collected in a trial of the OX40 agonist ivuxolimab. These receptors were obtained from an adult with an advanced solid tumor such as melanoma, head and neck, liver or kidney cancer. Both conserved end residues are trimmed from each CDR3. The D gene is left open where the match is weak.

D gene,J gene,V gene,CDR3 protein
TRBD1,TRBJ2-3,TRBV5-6,ASSPDRGLGTDTQY
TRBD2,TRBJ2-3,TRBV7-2,ASSVTSGLAQY
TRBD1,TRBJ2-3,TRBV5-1,ASSLQARDSTDTQY
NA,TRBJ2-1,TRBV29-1,SVEDLSGASSYNEQF
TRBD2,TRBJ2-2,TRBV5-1,ASSPLTSGGAAGELF
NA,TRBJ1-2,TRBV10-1,ASSLGPNYGYT
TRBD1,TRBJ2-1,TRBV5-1,ASNVGQGDNEQF
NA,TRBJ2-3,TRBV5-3,ARSSESGAADTQY
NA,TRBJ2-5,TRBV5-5,ASSFTALGETQY
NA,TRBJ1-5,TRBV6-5,ASSYFVGQPQH
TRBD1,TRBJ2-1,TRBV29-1,SVATGGSYNEQF
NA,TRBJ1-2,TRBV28,ASTGRGYGYT
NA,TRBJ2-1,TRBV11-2,ASSNYRDFAYNEQF
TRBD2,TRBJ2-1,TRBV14,ASSHRASGRYNEQF
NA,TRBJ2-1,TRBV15,ATNVDTDPNNEQF
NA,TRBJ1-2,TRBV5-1,ASRGVNYGYT
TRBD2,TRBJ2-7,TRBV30,AWSVVAGYEQY
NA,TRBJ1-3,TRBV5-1,ASSLAPGNTIY
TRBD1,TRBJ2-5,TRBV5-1,ASNARTGGETQY
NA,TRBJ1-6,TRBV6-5,ASSYTPRSPLH
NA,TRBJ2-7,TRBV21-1,ASRVFWVCQY
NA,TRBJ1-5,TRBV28,ASGRQQAGNQPQH
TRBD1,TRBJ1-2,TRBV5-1,ASSLEGQFYGYT
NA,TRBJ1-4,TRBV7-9,ASLGDANEKLF
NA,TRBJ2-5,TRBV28,ASSPLQETQY
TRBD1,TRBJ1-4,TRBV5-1,ASSSAAGQGAFGEKLF
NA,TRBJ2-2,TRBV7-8,ASSSYTANTGELF
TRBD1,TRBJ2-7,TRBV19,ASSSRTGFYEQY
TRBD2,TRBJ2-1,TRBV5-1,ASSPGTSEINEQF
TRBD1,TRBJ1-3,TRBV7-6,ASSLGQAGGYSGNTIY
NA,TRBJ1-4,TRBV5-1,ASSLAAVEYEKLF
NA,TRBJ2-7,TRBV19,ASSIDSSSSYEQY
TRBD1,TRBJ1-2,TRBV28,ASDPASGTGGYT
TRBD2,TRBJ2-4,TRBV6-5,ASSSRGTSGGAEY
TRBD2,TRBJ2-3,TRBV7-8,ASSHKRGAIDTQY
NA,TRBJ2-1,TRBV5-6,ASSSERGASWNEQF
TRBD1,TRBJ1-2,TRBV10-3,AISDRGHGYT
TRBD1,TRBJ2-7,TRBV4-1,ASSQGPGQGSYEQY
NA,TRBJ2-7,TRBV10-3,ATKFGEGYEQY
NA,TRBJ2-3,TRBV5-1,ASSFGAREEDTQY
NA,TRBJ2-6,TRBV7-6,ASSSQPTGNSGANVLT
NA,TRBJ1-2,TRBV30,AWSVGGAIGYGYT
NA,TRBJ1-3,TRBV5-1,ASSFQGSGNTIY
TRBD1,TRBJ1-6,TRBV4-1,ASSQVPGQGVPYNSPLH
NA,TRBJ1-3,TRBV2,ASNVQDGPGNTIY
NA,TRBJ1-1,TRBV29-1,SARTVNTEAF
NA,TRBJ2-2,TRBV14,ASSLRNTGELF
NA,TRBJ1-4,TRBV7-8,ASSPDPTRGLF
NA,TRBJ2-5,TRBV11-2,ASSLSGSSGETQY
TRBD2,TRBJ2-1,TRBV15,ATSRENERGYEQF
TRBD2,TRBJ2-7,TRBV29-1,SVSVAGALSYEQY
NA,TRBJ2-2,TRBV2,ASSENGNTGELF
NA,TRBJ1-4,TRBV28,ASSLSYTNNEKLF
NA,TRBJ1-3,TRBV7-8,ASSLPRLGSGGNTIY
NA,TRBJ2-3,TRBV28,ASSLALSTDTQY
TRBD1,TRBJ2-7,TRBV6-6,ASHSPGQTYEQY
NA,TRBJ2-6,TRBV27,ASRFSGANVLT
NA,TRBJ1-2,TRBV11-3,ASSLSQTNYGYT